Presented here are 21 T cell receptor beta chains from one specimen sequenced in a study of T cell changes during pregnancy in multiple sclerosis. The repertoire was sequenced with immunoSEQ multiplex PCR; TCRdb's copy has only in-frame clones and lacks some. The sample includes some 42,000 clones, nearly 90% of them seen just once. Sequenced material: CD4+ T cells from peripheral blood mononuclear cells, taken after pregnancy. These receptors were taken from a female donor with multiple sclerosis, enrolled in a pregnancy study.

This sequence joins TRBV29-1 and TRBJ2-2; D perhaps matches TRBD2 (5 bases). The CDR3 contains 13 residues. Germline values: CDR1 SQVTM, CDR2 ANQGSEA. V was trimmed by 7 bases and J by 4 bases, leaving 13 bases between them. CDR3: CSGLIGGTGELFF. The DNA for the CDR3 is TGCAGCGGCCTGATAGGAGGCACCGGGGAGCTGTTTTTT.

The gene calls are TRBV29-1 and TRBJ1-5, with D perhaps matching TRBD1 (5 bases). There are 13 residues in the CDR3. CDR1 is SQVTM, CDR2 ANQGSEA, per germline. Trimming shortened V by 7 bases and J by 2 bases, and 12 bases separated the two germline ends. The CDR3 reads CSAAGSGNQPQHF. The CDR3 DNA sequence: TGCAGCGCCGCAGGGTCGGGCAATCAGCCCCAGCATTTT. Complete variable domain (other parts from reference TRBV29-1 and TRBJ1-5): SAVISQKPSRDICQRGTSLTIQCQVDSQVTMMFWYRQQPGQSLTLIATANQGSEATYESGFVIDKFPISRPNLTFSTLTVSNMSPEDSSIYLCSAAGSGNQPQHFGDGTRLSIL.

This sequence joins TRBV5-6 and TRBJ2-7; a weak D match, TRBD1 (5 bases). There are 13 residues in the CDR3. V was trimmed by 1 base and J by 6 bases, leaving 11 bases between them. Germline V gives CDR1 SGHDT, CDR2 YYEEEE. The CDR3: CASSLIGASEQYF. DNA of the CDR3: TGTGCCAGCAGCTTGATAGGGGCTTCCGAGCAGTACTTC.

V and J are TRBV9 and TRBJ2-1; TRBD2 matches 7 bases. The V gene end was trimmed by 4 bases and the J gene end by 0 bases; junction bases not matched to a gene: 7. Per the germline V gene, CDR1 is SGDLS and CDR2 is YYNGEE. The CDR3 spans 16 residues. The DNA of the CDR3 is TGTGCCAGCAGCATCCTAGCGGCTAGCTCCTACAATGAGCAGTTCTTC. It encodes CASSILAASSYNEQFF.

The genes are TRBV5-1 and TRBJ2-5, with D perhaps TRBD2 (5 bases). Trimming pared 7 bases from V and 2 bases from J, leaving 12 bases between. Germline lookup yields CDR1 SGHRS and CDR2 YFSETQ. This CDR3 is 13 amino acids long. The CDR3 sequence is CASCREQQETQYF. CDR3 nucleotides: TGCGCCAGCTGCCGGGAACAACAAGAGACCCAGTACTTC. Drawing the rest from reference TRBV5-1 and TRBJ2-5, the complete variable domain is KAGVTQTPRYLIKTRGQQVTLSCSPISGHRSVSWYQQTPGQGLQFLFEYFSETQRNKGNFPGRFSGRQFSNSRSEMNVSTLELGDSALYLCASCREQQETQYFGPGTRLLVL.

The chain recombines TRBV6-5 with TRBJ1-2; 12 nucleotides line up with TRBD1. V lost 6 bases to trimming and J lost 8 bases; unmatched junction nucleotides: 7. Germline V gene lookup returns CDR1 MNHEY and CDR2 SVGAGI. The CDR3 is made up of 14 amino acids. CDR3: CASRDGDRGLGYTF. CDR3 sequence (DNA): TGTGCCAGCAGGGACGGGGACAGGGGGCTCGGCTACACCTTC.

The chain uses TRBV30 and TRBJ1-2; the match to TRBD1 covers 7 bases. V dropped 5 bases and J dropped 3; count of bases not matched to a gene: 3. CDR3 length equals 12 residues. Looked up from germline, CDR1 is GTSNPN and CDR2 is SVGIG (reference sequence). The chain's CDR3 is CAWVDRDYGYTF. CDR3 coding DNA: TGTGCCTGGGTCGACAGGGACTATGGCTACACCTTC.

This clone was recorded a few times. J is TRBJ1-1 and V is TRBV19; 7 bases line up with TRBD1. The germline gives CDR1 LNHDA, CDR2 SQIVND (reference sequence). CDR3 size: 13 residues. Germline trimming cut 7 bases from V and 5 bases from J; bases unmatched to any gene: 7. This chain's CDR3 is CASMWTGETEAFF. In nucleotides, the CDR3 is TGTGCCAGTATGTGGACAGGAGAGACTGAAGCTTTCTTT.

V usage is TRBV4-1 and J usage is TRBJ1-2; TRBD1 matches at 10 bases. V shed 3 bases and J 7 bases; nucleotides not matched to a gene: 11. The CDR3 is 16 residues long. The germline V gene has CDR1 MGHRA and CDR2 YSYEKL. CDR3 protein: CASSQTGTGAVGGYTF. The CDR3 coding sequence is TGCGCCAGCAGCCAGACCGGGACAGGGGCTGTCGGTGGCTACACCTTC.

This clone is medium-sized by share. This chain connects TRBV5-6 to TRBJ2-7; TRBD1 matches 11 bases. The ends lost 0 bases at V and 3 bases at J; junction bases unmatched: 2. The CDR3 totals 15 residues. Germline V gene data show CDR1 as SGHDT and CDR2 as YYEEEE. The CDR3 coding sequence is TGTGCCAGCAGCTTGGCCGGGACAGGGGGCTACGAGCAGTACTTC. Translating gives CASSLAGTGGYEQYF. Combining the CDR3 with reference TRBV5-6 and TRBJ2-7 gives the whole variable domain DAGVTQSPTHLIKTRGQQVTLRCSPKSGHDTVSWYQQALGQGPQFIFQYYEEEERQRGNFPDRFSGHQFPNYSSELNVNALLLGDSALYLCASSLAGTGGYEQYFGPGTRLTVT.

The chain employs TRBV7-8 and TRBJ2-1, with 7 bases aligning to TRBD2. The V gene end was trimmed by 4 bases and the J gene end by 12 bases; junction bases not matched to a gene: 6. CDR1 and CDR2 (germline): SGHVS, FQNEAQ. The CDR3 runs 12 residues. The CDR3 nucleotides are TGTGCCAGCAGCTCCTACGGCGGGGGGCAGTTCTTC. Amino acid sequence: CASSSYGGGQFF.

The genes are TRBV6-5 and TRBJ1-3; D is unclear. Germline V CDR1 and CDR2: MNHEY, SVGAGI. V shed 2 bases and J shed 9 bases, with 8 bases lying between them. The CDR3 consists of 12 residues. The CDR3 reads CASSYHGGTIYF. CDR3 nucleotide sequence: TGTGCCAGCAGTTACCATGGAGGCACCATATATTTT.

The chain combines TRBV5-1 with TRBJ2-5; 12 bases match TRBD2. The V gene's germline CDR1 is SGHRS and CDR2 YFSETQ. The CDR3 contains 14 residues. Trimming took 4 bases from V and 7 from J; bases not matched to a gene: 5. DNA of the CDR3: TGCGCCAGCAGCAAAGGGACTAGCGGGCCGACCCAGTACTTC. Encoded protein: CASSKGTSGPTQYF.

The V call is TRBV7-8, the J call TRBJ2-7; 9 bases agree with TRBD1. Trimming cost V 1 base and J 2 bases; bases outside gene matches: 18. Germline CDR1 SGHVS, CDR2 FQNEAQ. This CDR3 has 20 residues. The CDR3 reads CASSLVVGQGRLVTPYEQYF. The CDR3 DNA is TGTGCCAGCAGCTTAGTTGTGGGACAGGGACGCCTTGTGACGCCCTACGAGCAGTACTTC. Together with reference TRBV7-8 and TRBJ2-7, the CDR3 gives the full variable domain: GAGVSQSPRYKVAKRGQDVALRCDPISGHVSLFWYQQALGQGPEFLTYFQNEAQLDKSGLPSDRFFAERPEGSVSTLKIQRTQQEDSAVYLCASSLVVGQGRLVTPYEQYFGPGTRLTVT.

For the CDR3, the DNA is TGTGCCAGCAGCTTGGTACAGGACAATGAGCAGTTCTTC. This sequence encodes CASSLVQDNEQFF. This chain uses TRBV5-4 with TRBJ2-1, with a possible D match to TRBD1 (5 bases). The V gene lost 0 bases and the J gene lost 5 bases, with 6 bases spanning the gap. Per the germline V gene, CDR1 is SGHNT and CDR2 is YYREEE (reference sequence). The CDR3 loop spans 13 amino acids.

This clone has a single count. The chain joins TRBV20-1 to TRBJ2-7; a possible D gene is TRBD2 (5 bases). Germline-derived CDR1 and CDR2 are DFQATT and SNEGSKA (reference sequence). V was shortened by 5 bases and J by 4 bases, with 6 bases between the two germline ends. This CDR3 is built from 10 residues. This CDR3 reads CSAGLYEQYF. The CDR3 DNA reads as TGCAGTGCTGGACTTTACGAGCAGTACTTC.

This clone was seen once. The chain uses TRBV27 and TRBJ2-7; 7 positions agree with TRBD2. J gave up 4 bases and V 3 bases, and 6 bases lay outside the gene matches. This CDR3 spans 14 amino acids. Per germline, CDR1 MNHEY and CDR2 SMNVEV (reference sequence). In nucleotides, the CDR3 is TGTGCCAGCAGTTTCTTAGGACTAGGGTACGAGCAGTACTTC. Encoded protein: CASSFLGLGYEQYF.

J is TRBJ2-1 and V is TRBV5-4; D might be TRBD2 (5 bases). The ends were cut back, 4 bases at V and 7 bases at J, with 12 bases in the middle. Germline values: CDR1 SGHNT, CDR2 YYREEE (reference sequence). The CDR3 runs to 13 residues. The CDR3 DNA reads as TGTGCCAGCAGCCGCGCGCCGGGGAATGAGCAGTTCTTC. This sequence encodes CASSRAPGNEQFF.

J is TRBJ2-7 and V is TRBV28, with D possibly matching TRBD2 (7 bases). The V gene's germline CDR1 is MDHEN and CDR2 SYDVKM. The CDR3 consists of 17 residues. Between the trimmed V and J ends, which lost 0 bases and 2 bases, there was a span of 17 bases. The CDR3 bases are TGTGCCAGCAGTTTATGGGGGCGCGGGGGCCCGACCTACGAGCAGTACTTC. Protein product: CASSLWGRGGPTYEQYF.

This clone was observed once. This chain links TRBV28 with TRBJ1-4; TRBD1 aligns across 9 bases. Per germline, CDR1 MDHEN and CDR2 SYDVKM. V shed 6 bases, J shed 7 bases, and the junction held 9 bases outside the gene matches. The CDR3 consists of 15 residues. CDR3 bases: TGTGCCAGCAGAAACACAGGGGGCAGTAGTGAAAAACTGTTTTTT. This translates into CASRNTGGSSEKLFF.

V gene TRBV30 combines with J gene TRBJ1-2; weak D call: TRBD1 (5 bases). V gave up 1 base and J gave up 4 bases, with 13 bases separating them. Germline V gene lookup returns CDR1 GTSNPN and CDR2 SVGIG (reference sequence). This CDR3 has 14 residues. The CDR3 coding sequence is TGTGCCTGGAGTGAGGGGTGGGGTCCCTATGGCTACACCTTC. As protein: CAWSEGWGPYGYTF.